This T cell receptor beta chain was sequenced during a study of T-cell memory formation after mild COVID-19. V lost 6 bases and J 8 bases, leaving 16 bases between the germline ends. The CDR3 covers 13 residues. TCRdb re-derived calls from the 5' RACE reads in MiXCR, one entry per CDR3 protein. Seen here are around 310,000 distinct CDR3 sequences, about 20% observed once, and the top ten hold roughly 21%. This receptor was obtained from a man younger than 30 who had mild COVID-19 (a few samples of this study predate the infection). Cell type and time point are not known. The chain couples TRBV12-3 or TRBV12-4 to TRBJ1-2, with D maybe TRBD1 (5 bases). The sequencing sample was made of PBMCs or a T cell subset sorted from them (not recorded which). Here the CDR3 reads CASRGEGDWGYTF. The CDR3 coding sequence is TGTGCCAGCAGGGGCGAAGGGGACTGGGGCTACACCTTC.